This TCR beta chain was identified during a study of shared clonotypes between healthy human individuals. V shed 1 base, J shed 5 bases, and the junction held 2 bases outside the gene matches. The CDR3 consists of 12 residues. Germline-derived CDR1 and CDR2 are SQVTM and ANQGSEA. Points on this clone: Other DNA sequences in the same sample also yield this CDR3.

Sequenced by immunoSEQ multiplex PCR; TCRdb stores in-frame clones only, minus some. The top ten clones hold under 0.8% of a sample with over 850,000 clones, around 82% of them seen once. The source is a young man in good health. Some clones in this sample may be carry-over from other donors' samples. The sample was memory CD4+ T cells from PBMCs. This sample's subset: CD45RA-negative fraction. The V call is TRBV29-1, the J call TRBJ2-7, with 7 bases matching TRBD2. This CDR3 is CSVEGGGDEQYF. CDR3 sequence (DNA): TGCAGCGTTGAAGGGGGGGGAGACGAGCAGTACTTC.